The 4 T cell receptor beta chains below all came from one sample that was sequenced in a study of T cell changes during pregnancy in multiple sclerosis (dated by TCRdb to the late 2010s). Receptor libraries were prepared by the immunoSEQ multiplex PCR assay. Sourced from immuneACCESS, this table was stored by TCRdb with only in-frame sequences that have V and J called. A share of the clones is absent; for the studies checked, an unresolved V gene accounts for under half, and the remainder has no known explanation. The sample data list about 75,000 clones, and nearly 95% of these were observed just once. The ten most abundant clones make up less than 0.15% of the sample. This specimen was CD4+ T cells from peripheral blood mononuclear cells, taken after pregnancy. These receptors came from a female donor with multiple sclerosis, enrolled in a pregnancy study.

The chain employs TRBV2 and TRBJ2-1; D unresolved. Trimming left V 6 bases short and J 8 bases short, with 14 bases between. The CDR3 runs 13 residues. Germline CDR1 SNHLY, CDR2 FYNNEI. The CDR3 here is CASSDLRGDEQFF. CDR3 sequence (DNA): TGTGCCAGCAGCGACCTTCGTGGAGATGAGCAGTTCTTC.

J is TRBJ1-2 and V is TRBV10-3, with D tentatively TRBD1 (6 bases). The CDR3 covers 12 residues. V was clipped by 4 bases and J by 3 bases, with 6 bases between them. Germline CDR1 is ENHRY and CDR2 is SYGVKD. CDR3 protein: CAISAGDYGYTF. In nucleotides, the CDR3 is TGTGCCATCAGTGCAGGGGACTATGGCTACACCTTC.

The rearrangement uses TRBV4-3 and TRBJ2-3; 10 nucleotides match TRBD2. This CDR3 comprises 17 residues. V dropped 0 bases and J dropped 5; count of bases not matched to a gene: 8. The germline V gene encodes CDR1 LGHNA and CDR2 YSLEER. The CDR3 bases are TGCGCCAGCAGCCAAGATGTTAGCGGGAGGTCCCTAGATACGCAGTATTTT. This codes for CASSQDVSGRSLDTQYF.

The sample holds one count of this clone. The CDR3 nucleotides read TGTGCCAGTAGTTCAGGACAGCCTAACTATGGCTACACCTTC. Encoded protein: CASSSGQPNYGYTF. This sequence joins TRBV19 and TRBJ1-2; D perhaps matches TRBD1 (6 bases). The CDR3 loop spans 14 amino acids. V gave up 5 bases and J gave up 0 bases, with 10 bases separating them. The germline gives CDR1 LNHDA, CDR2 SQIVND (reference sequence).